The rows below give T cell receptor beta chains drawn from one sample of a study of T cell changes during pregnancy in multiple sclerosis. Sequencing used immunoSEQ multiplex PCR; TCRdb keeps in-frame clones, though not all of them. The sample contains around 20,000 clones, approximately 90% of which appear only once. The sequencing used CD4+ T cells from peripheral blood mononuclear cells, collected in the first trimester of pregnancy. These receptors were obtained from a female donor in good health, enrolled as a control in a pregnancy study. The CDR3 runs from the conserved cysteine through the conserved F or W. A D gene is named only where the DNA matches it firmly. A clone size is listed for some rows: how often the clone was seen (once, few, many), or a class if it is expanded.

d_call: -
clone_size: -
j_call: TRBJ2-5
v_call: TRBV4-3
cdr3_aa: CASSQGQGKETQYF
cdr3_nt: TGCGCCAGCAGCCAAGGGCAGGGAAAAGAGACCCAGTACTTC

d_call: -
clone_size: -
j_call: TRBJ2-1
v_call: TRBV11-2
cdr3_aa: CASRSRLLSYNEQFF
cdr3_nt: TGTGCCAGCCGATCGAGACTTTTATCCTACAATGAGCAGTTCTTC

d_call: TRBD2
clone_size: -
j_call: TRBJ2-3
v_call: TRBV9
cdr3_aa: CASSVDIAGGTVDTQYF
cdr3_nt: TGTGCCAGCAGCGTAGATATAGCGGGGGGCACGGTAGATACGCAGTATTTT

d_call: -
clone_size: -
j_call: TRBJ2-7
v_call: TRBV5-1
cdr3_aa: CASSLESSRRQREQYF
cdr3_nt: TGCGCCAGCAGCTTGGAGTCTAGCCGGCGCCAGCGGGAGCAGTACTTC

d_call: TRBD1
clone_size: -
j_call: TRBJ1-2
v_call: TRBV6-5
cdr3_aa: CASSGGQGIDGYTF
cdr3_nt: TGTGCCAGCAGTGGCGGACAGGGTATTGACGGCTACACCTTC

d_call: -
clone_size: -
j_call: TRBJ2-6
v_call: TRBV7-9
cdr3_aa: CASSPGVLSGANVLTF
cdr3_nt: TGTGCCAGCAGCCCAGGGGTCCTCTCTGGGGCCAACGTCCTGACTTTC

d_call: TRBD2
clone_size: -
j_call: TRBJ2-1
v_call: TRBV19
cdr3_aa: CASSPRLAGGGNEQFF
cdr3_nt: TGTGCCAGTAGTCCCCGACTAGCGGGAGGTGGCAATGAGCAGTTCTTC

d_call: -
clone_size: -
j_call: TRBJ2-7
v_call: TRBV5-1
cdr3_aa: CASSPTGSSYEQYF
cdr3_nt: TGCGCCAGCAGTCCAACAGGGAGCTCCTACGAGCAGTACTTC

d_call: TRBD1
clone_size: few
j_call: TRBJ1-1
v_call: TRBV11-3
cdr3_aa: CASSTSKGTGGTRVNTEAFF
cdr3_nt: TGTGCCAGCAGCACCTCGAAGGGGACAGGGGGTACCCGGGTGAACACTGAAGCTTTCTTT

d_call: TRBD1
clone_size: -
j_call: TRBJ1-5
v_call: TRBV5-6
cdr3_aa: CASSLGGDSYNQPQHF
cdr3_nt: TGTGCCAGCAGCTTGGGGGGGGACAGCTACAATCAGCCCCAGCATTTT

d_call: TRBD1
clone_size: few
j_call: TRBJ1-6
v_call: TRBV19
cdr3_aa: CASNRGDRDNSPLHF
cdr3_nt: TGTGCCAGTAACAGGGGCGACAGGGATAATTCACCCCTCCACTTT

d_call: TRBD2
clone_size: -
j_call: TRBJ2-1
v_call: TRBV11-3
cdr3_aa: CASSLAGGSSLRNEQFF
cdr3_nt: TGTGCCAGCAGCTTAGCTGGCGGGAGTAGTCTTCGGAATGAGCAGTTCTTC

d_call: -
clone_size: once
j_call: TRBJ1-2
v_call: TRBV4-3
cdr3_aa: CASSQVSGAPMGGYTF
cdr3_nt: TGCGCCAGCAGCCAAGTCTCAGGGGCCCCTATGGGTGGCTACACCTTC

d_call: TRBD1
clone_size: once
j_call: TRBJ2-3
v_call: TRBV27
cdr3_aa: CASSLEGRGPDTQYF
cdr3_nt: TGTGCCAGCAGTTTAGAGGGCAGGGGGCCAGATACGCAGTATTTT

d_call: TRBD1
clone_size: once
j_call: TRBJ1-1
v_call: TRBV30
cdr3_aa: CAERTGQRTEAFF
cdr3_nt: TGTGCCGAGAGGACGGGACAGAGGACTGAAGCTTTCTTT

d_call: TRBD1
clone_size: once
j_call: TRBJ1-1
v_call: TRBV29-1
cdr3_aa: CSVGDSMNTEAFF
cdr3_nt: TGCAGCGTTGGGGACAGTATGAACACTGAAGCTTTCTTT

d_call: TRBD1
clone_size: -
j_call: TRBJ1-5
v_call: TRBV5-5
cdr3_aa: CASSWTTGYQPQHF
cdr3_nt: TGTGCCAGCAGCTGGACGACAGGGTATCAGCCCCAGCATTTT

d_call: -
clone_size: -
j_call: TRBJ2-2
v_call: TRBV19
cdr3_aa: CASSILAGNTGELFF
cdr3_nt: TGTGCCAGTAGTATACTAGCAGGAAACACCGGGGAGCTGTTTTTT

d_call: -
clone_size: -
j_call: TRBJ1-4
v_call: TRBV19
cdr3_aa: CASSLFGEKLFF
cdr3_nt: TGTGCCAGTAGTCTTTTTGGCGAAAAACTGTTTTTT

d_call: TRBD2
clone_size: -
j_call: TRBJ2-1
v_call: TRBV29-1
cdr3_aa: CSWGRALNEQFF
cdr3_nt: TGCAGCTGGGGGAGGGCCCTGAATGAGCAGTTCTTC

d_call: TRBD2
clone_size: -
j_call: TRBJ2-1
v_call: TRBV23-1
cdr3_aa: CASSQLRTGGVSEQFF
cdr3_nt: TGCGCCAGCAGTCAATTGCGGACGGGGGGAGTTTCTGAGCAGTTCTTC

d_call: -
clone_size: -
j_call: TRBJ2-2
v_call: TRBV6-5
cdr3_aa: CASSPLVGGHNELFF
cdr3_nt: TGTGCCAGCAGTCCCCTTGTAGGCGGCCACAATGAGCTGTTTTTT

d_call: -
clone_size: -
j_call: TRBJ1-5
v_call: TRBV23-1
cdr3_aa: CASSQTEGRISNQPQHF
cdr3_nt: TGCGCCAGCAGTCAAACGGAGGGTAGGATTTCCAATCAGCCCCAGCATTTT

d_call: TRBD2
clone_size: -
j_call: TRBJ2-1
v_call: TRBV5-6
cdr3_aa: CASSLIAGGNEQFF
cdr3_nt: TGTGCCAGCAGCCTCATAGCGGGGGGCAATGAGCAGTTCTTC

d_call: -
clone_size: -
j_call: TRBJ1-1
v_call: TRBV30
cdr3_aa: CAWIVGASEAFF
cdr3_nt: TGTGCCTGGATTGTGGGGGCGTCTGAAGCTTTCTTT

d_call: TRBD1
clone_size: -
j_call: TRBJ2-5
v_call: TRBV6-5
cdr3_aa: CASHRGRGRETQYF
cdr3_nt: TGTGCCAGCCATAGGGGCAGGGGGCGAGAGACCCAGTACTTC

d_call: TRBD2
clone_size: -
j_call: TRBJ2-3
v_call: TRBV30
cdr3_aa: CAWRERGGYITDTQYF
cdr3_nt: TGTGCCTGGAGAGAGCGGGGGGGATATATCACAGATACGCAGTATTTT

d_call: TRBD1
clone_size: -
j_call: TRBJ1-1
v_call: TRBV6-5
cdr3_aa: CASSSTGLSGTEAFF
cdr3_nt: TGTGCCAGCAGTTCGACAGGGTTGTCTGGCACTGAAGCTTTCTTT

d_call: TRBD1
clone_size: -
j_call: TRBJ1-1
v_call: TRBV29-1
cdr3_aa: CSVEGANRGAFF
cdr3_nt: TGCAGCGTTGAAGGGGCGAACAGGGGAGCTTTCTTT

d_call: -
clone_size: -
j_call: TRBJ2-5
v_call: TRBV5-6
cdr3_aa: CASSTPSGETQYF
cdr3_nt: TGTGCCAGCAGCACGCCATCGGGAGAGACCCAGTACTTC

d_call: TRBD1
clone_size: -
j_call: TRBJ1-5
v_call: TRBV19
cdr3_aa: CASSLGQGSNQPQHF
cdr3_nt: TGTGCCAGTAGTCTGGGACAGGGGAGCAATCAGCCCCAGCATTTT

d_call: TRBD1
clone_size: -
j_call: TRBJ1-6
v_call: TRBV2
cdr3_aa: CASNRDRGNSPLHF
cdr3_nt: TGTGCCAGCAACCGAGACAGGGGTAATTCACCCCTCCACTTT

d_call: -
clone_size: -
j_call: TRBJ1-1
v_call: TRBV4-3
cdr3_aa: CASSSGRGEAFF
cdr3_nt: TGCGCCAGCAGCTCTGGACGGGGTGAAGCTTTCTTT

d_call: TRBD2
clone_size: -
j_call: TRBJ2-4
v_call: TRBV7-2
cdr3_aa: CASSSTSGSINIQYF
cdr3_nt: TGTGCCAGCAGCTCAACTAGCGGGAGTATAAACATTCAGTACTTC

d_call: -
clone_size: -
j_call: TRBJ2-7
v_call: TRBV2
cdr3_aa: CARGFRDEQYF
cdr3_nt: TGTGCCCGAGGATTTCGCGACGAGCAGTACTTC

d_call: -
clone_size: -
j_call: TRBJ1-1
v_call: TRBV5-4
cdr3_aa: CASSLQGLETEAFF
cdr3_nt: TGTGCCAGCAGCTTGCAGGGGTTGGAAACTGAAGCTTTCTTT

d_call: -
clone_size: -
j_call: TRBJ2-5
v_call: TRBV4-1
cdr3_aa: CASSRLELETQYF
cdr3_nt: TGCGCCAGCAGCCGATTAGAGTTGGAGACCCAGTACTTC

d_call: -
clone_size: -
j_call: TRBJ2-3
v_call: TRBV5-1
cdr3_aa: CASSLAGFSNGDTQYF
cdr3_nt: TGCGCCAGCAGCTTGGCGGGATTCTCGAACGGAGATACGCAGTATTTT

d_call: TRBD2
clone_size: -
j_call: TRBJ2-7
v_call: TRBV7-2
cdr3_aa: CASSFLASGGGEQYF
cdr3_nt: TGTGCCAGCAGCTTCCTGGCTAGCGGGGGTGGCGAGCAGTACTTC

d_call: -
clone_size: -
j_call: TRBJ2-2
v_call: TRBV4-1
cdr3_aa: CASSQDQWERLNTGELFF
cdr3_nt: TGCGCCAGCAGCCAAGATCAATGGGAGCGGCTGAACACCGGGGAGCTGTTTTTT

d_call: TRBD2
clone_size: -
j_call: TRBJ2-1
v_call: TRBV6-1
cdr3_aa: CASRATSGTYNEQFF
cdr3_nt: TGTGCCAGCAGAGCAACTAGCGGGACTTACAATGAGCAGTTCTTC

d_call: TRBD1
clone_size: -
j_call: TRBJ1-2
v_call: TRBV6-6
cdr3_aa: CASSQDRGRGYTF
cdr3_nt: TGTGCCAGCAGTCAGGACAGGGGGCGCGGCTACACCTTC

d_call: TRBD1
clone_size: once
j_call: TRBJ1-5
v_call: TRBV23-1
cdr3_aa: CASSQSGTGRPTEIQPQHF
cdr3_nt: TGCGCCAGCAGTCAGTCCGGGACAGGCCGGCCCACGGAGATCCAGCCCCAGCATTTT

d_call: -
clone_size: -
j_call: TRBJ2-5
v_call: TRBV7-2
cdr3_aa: CASSLAKGETQYF
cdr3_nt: TGTGCCAGCAGCTTAGCTAAGGGGGAGACCCAGTACTTC

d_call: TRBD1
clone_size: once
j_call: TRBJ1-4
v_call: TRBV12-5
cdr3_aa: CASGLVLGQTNEKLFF
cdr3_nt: TGTGCTAGTGGTTTGGTATTGGGACAGACTAATGAAAAACTGTTTTTT

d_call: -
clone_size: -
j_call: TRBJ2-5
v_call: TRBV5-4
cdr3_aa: CASSPWAGLHQETQYF
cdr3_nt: TGTGCCAGCAGCCCCTGGGCGGGCCTGCATCAAGAGACCCAGTACTTC

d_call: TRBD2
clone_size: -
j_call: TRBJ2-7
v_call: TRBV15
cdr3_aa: CATSKEGLVGYEQYF
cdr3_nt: TGTGCCACCAGCAAGGAGGGACTAGTAGGCTACGAGCAGTACTTC